The next 30 T cell receptor beta chains were all read from a single sample in a study of CD8 T cells in Susac syndrome. The RNA input was about 0.45 to 1 ug, and it was reverse transcribed with random hexamers. TCRdb redid the calling of the immunoSEQ multiplex PCR reads with MiXCR, one entry per CDR3 protein. The sample lists approximately 190,000 distinct CDR3 sequences; roughly nine tenths were seen once. Sequenced input: CD4+ T cells from PBMCs. Receptor source: a human donor with Susac syndrome.

The J gene is TRBJ2-3, the V gene TRBV29-1; 13 nucleotides line up with TRBD2. The junction had 14 bases not matched to a gene; V was cut back by 6 bases and J by 5 bases. The length of the CDR3 is 17 residues. The germline CDR1 and CDR2 sequences are SQVTM and ANQGSEA. The CDR3 reads CSVRGATSGRALDTQYF. The CDR3 DNA sequence: TGCAGCGTACGCGGGGCCACTAGCGGGAGGGCCTTAGATACGCAGTATTTT.

This rearrangement joins TRBV4-2 to TRBJ2-3; 15 bases align to TRBD2. The CDR3 spans 19 residues. The ends lost 4 bases at V and 0 bases at J; junction bases unmatched: 8. Per the germline V gene, CDR1 is LGHNA and CDR2 is YNFKEQ. In DNA form, the CDR3 reads TGTGCCAGCAGCCCGGGACTAGCGGGAGGCGGGCCTAGCACAGATACGCAGTATTTT. It translates to CASSPGLAGGGPSTDTQYF.

The J gene is TRBJ2-1, the V gene TRBV27; 7 nucleotides line up with TRBD2. Germline values: CDR1 MNHEY, CDR2 SMNVEV (reference sequence). V dropped 3 bases and J dropped 7; count of bases not matched to a gene: 9. The CDR3 has 15 amino acids. As DNA, the CDR3 is TGTGCCAGCAGTTTTTTACTAGGCGGGGGTAATGAGCAGTTCTTC. Protein product: CASSFLLGGGNEQFF.

Here the CDR3 DNA reads TGCGCCAGCAGCGATCAGCCCAAGGGGACTGAAGCTTTCTTT. Amino acids: CASSDQPKGTEAFF. The rearrangement joins TRBV5-1 to TRBJ1-1, with D tentatively TRBD1 (5 bases). Trimming stripped 4 bases from V and 5 bases from J, with 15 bases between. Germline V gene data show CDR1 as SGHRS and CDR2 as YFSETQ. The CDR3 covers 14 residues.

The chain combines TRBV20-1 with TRBJ2-3, with 9 positions matching TRBD2. V shed 2 bases and J 5 bases; nucleotides not matched to a gene: 8. The CDR3 sequence is 15 residues long. CDR1 is DFQATT and CDR2 is SNEGSKA in the germline V gene (reference sequence). The CDR3 region has the DNA TGCAGTGCTAGACATTGGCGGGAGGGCCTAGATACGCAGTATTTT. This translates into CSARHWREGLDTQYF.

The chain recombines TRBV12-3 or TRBV12-4 with TRBJ2-7; 7 bases fit TRBD1. The CDR3 has 13 residues. The junction had 3 bases not matched to a gene; V was cut back by 5 bases and J by 2 bases. CDR3 in amino acids: CASSTQGAYEQYF. CDR3 DNA: TGTGCCAGCAGTACCCAGGGGGCCTACGAGCAGTACTTC.

The CDR3 DNA is TGTGCCACTCTAGCCTATAGTGGGGCTGAGGAGACCCAGTACTTC. Amino acids: CATLAYSGAEETQYF. J is TRBJ2-5 and V is TRBV25-1, with D perhaps assigned TRBD1 or TRBD2 (5 bases each). The V end lost 10 bases, the J end lost 5 bases, and 23 bases lay between the germline ends. CDR1 is MGHDK and CDR2 is SYGVNS in the germline V gene. This CDR3 is 15 amino acids long.

The chain combines TRBV30 with TRBJ2-1, with D unresolved. The CDR3 is 10 amino acids. CDR1 is GTSNPN and CDR2 is SVGIG in the germline V gene (reference sequence). V was trimmed by 2 bases and J by 9 bases, leaving 5 bases between them. CDR3 amino acids: CAWSRREQFF. CDR3 sequence (DNA): TGTGCCTGGAGTAGGCGTGAGCAGTTCTTC.

This rearrangement joins TRBV5-1 to TRBJ2-3, with 7 bases identical to TRBD1. The germline CDR1 and CDR2 sequences are SGHRS and YFSETQ. The CDR3 length is 17 residues. Germline trimming cut 4 bases from V and 1 base from J; bases unmatched to any gene: 12. CDR3 sequence (DNA): TGCGCCAGCAGCCGCGATCAGGGGGTAGTCGGCACAGATACGCAGTATTTT. Translation gives CASSRDQGVVGTDTQYF.

This chain uses TRBV7-2 with TRBJ2-3; 8 positions match TRBD2. The CDR3 has 18 residues. J was trimmed by 0 bases and V by 1 base; bases with no gene match: 9. The germline CDR1 and CDR2 sequences are SGHTA and FQGNSA. This CDR3 is CASSLDPSGSGSTDTQYF. The CDR3 nucleotides are TGTGCCAGCAGCTTAGACCCCAGCGGGAGTGGTAGCACAGATACGCAGTATTTT.

The V call is TRBV5-8, the J call TRBJ2-7; tentatively, D is TRBD1 (6 bases). Per germline, CDR1 SGHTS and CDR2 YDEGEE. The CDR3 has 15 residues. V dropped 2 bases and J dropped 0 bases, with 12 bases sitting between them. The CDR3 here is CASSFNRVSSYEQYF. CDR3 DNA sequence: TGTGCCAGCAGCTTTAACAGGGTTAGCTCCTACGAGCAGTACTTC. Full variable domain (missing parts from reference TRBV5-8 and TRBJ2-7): EAGVTQSPTHLIKTRGQQATLRCSPISGHTSVYWYQQALGLGLQFLLWYDEGEERNRGNFPPRFSGRQFPNYSSELNVNALELEDSALYLCASSFNRVSSYEQYFGPGTRLTVT.

This clonotype has just one count. The chain employs TRBV29-1 and TRBJ1-5; no clear D gene. In germline, CDR1 is SQVTM, CDR2 ANQGSEA. This CDR3 is 13 amino acids long. The V gene lost 7 bases and the J gene lost 2 bases, with 12 bases spanning the gap. The CDR3 DNA follows: TGCAGCGCTCGGGTGGATGGCAATCAGCCCCAGCATTTT. Protein: CSARVDGNQPQHF.

The rearrangement joins TRBV14 to TRBJ2-7; no firm D call. The CDR3 sequence is 13 residues long. V was clipped by 4 bases and J by 2 bases, with 9 bases between them. Germline V gives CDR1 SGHDN, CDR2 FVKESK. The CDR3: CASSRGDPYEQYF. As DNA, the CDR3 is TGTGCCAGCAGCCGGGGTGATCCCTACGAGCAGTACTTC. Using reference TRBV14 and TRBJ2-7 for the parts outside the CDR3, the full variable domain is EAGVTQFPSHSVIEKGQTVTLRCDPISGHDNLYWYRRVMGKEIKFLLHFVKESKQDESGMPNNRFLAERTGGTYSTLKVQPAELEDSGVYFCASSRGDPYEQYFGPGTRLTVT.

V is TRBV30 and J is TRBJ2-3; no firm D call. V shed 2 bases and J shed 5 bases, with 5 bases lying between them. CDR1 GTSNPN and CDR2 SVGIG come from the germline V gene (reference sequence). The CDR3 spans 11 residues. CDR3 region: CAWSSIDTQYF. The DNA of the CDR3 is TGTGCCTGGAGTTCCATAGATACGCAGTATTTT.

The V gene is TRBV5-1, the J gene TRBJ1-1; D might be TRBD1 (5 bases). The CDR3 covers 14 residues. Germline CDR1 is SGHRS and CDR2 is YFSETQ. V lost 4 bases, J lost 2 bases, and 12 bases lay in between. The CDR3 nucleotides read TGCGCCAGCAGCGAACCCGACAGAAACACTGAAGCTTTCTTT. Residues: CASSEPDRNTEAFF.

J is TRBJ2-7 and V is TRBV10-3; 8 bases line up with TRBD2. Losses at the gene ends were 4 bases for V and 3 bases for J; bases not matched to a gene: 5. The CDR3 length is 14 residues. Germline-derived CDR1 and CDR2 are ENHRY and SYGVKD. This CDR3 reads CAISVLGTSYEQYF. The CDR3 DNA is TGTGCCATCAGTGTTTTAGGGACTAGCTACGAGCAGTACTTC.

The chain has TRBV20-1 and TRBJ2-1; no reliable D call. CDR3 size: 13 residues. The V end was cut by 7 bases, the J end by 12 bases, with 22 bases between. Germline CDR1 and CDR2: DFQATT and SNEGSKA (reference sequence). For the CDR3, the DNA is TGCAGTGTAATAATCGAGGAGCTCATAGCGCAGTTCTTC. Translating it yields CSVIIEELIAQFF.

J is TRBJ2-5 and V is TRBV19; no reliable D call. The length of the CDR3 is 14 residues. From germline, CDR1 is LNHDA and CDR2 SQIVND (reference sequence). V was cut by 4 bases and J by 1 base, with 10 bases left in between. DNA of the CDR3: TGTGCCAGTAGTAATCGGTCCTTCCAAGAGACCCAGTACTTC. Protein: CASSNRSFQETQYF.

The chain carries TRBV4-1 and TRBJ1-5, with D hard to call. CDR3 size: 14 residues. V was cut by 1 base and J by 5 bases, with 9 bases left in between. Germline values: CDR1 MGHRA, CDR2 YSYEKL. DNA of the CDR3: TGCGCCAGCAGCCAAGTCGGTGAATATCAGCCCCAGCATTTT. Translating gives CASSQVGEYQPQHF.

The chain uses TRBV30 and TRBJ2-5; 9 bases fit TRBD2. V gave up 5 bases and J gave up 4 bases; unmatched junction bases: 5. Germline values: CDR1 GTSNPN, CDR2 SVGIG (reference sequence). This CDR3 has 13 amino acids. CDR3 nucleotide sequence: TGTGCCTGGGGGCGGGGGGGCCCAGAGACCCAGTACTTC. Translated, it gives CAWGRGGPETQYF.

This clonotype was observed a few times. J is TRBJ2-7 and V is TRBV25-1, with a tentative D call TRBD2 (6 bases). Trimming shortened V by 4 bases and J by 7 bases, and 8 bases separated the two germline ends. The germline V gene has CDR1 MGHDK and CDR2 SYGVNS. The CDR3 is made up of 11 amino acids. CDR3 coding DNA: TGTGCCAGCAGTGGGGGAGGAGAGCAGTACTTC. As protein: CASSGGGEQYF.

This clonotype was seen just once. The chain recombines TRBV25-1 with TRBJ1-6, with 7 positions matching TRBD1. The junction had 5 bases not matched to a gene; V was cut back by 3 bases and J by 9 bases. In germline, CDR1 is MGHDK, CDR2 SYGVNS. CDR3 length: 14 amino acids. The CDR3 spells CASSETGYASPLHF. CDR3 DNA: TGTGCCAGCAGTGAGACAGGGTATGCTTCACCCCTCCACTTT.

The rearrangement links TRBV5-8 to TRBJ2-1; D might be TRBD1 or TRBD2, each matching 5 bases. Trimming left V 5 bases short and J 5 bases short, with 14 bases between. The CDR3 is 14 amino acids. From germline, CDR1 is SGHTS and CDR2 YDEGEE. CDR3 bases: TGTGCCAGCAGTGCCGTGGGGGACCACAATGAGCAGTTCTTC. Translated: CASSAVGDHNEQFF.

The chain has TRBV4-1 and TRBJ2-5, with 11 bases fitting TRBD2. The CDR3 covers 15 residues. Germline V gene lookup returns CDR1 MGHRA and CDR2 YSYEKL. V lost 4 bases to trimming and J lost 3 bases; unmatched junction nucleotides: 4. The CDR3 spells CASSLLTSGKETQYF. In nucleotides, the CDR3 is TGCGCCAGCAGCCTCCTGACTAGCGGGAAAGAGACCCAGTACTTC.

The chain joins TRBV9 to TRBJ2-1; D remains ambiguous. With 1 base removed from V and 5 bases from J, the gap between germline ends came to 7 bases. There are 13 residues in the CDR3. Germline V gene sequence: CDR1 SGDLS, CDR2 YYNGEE. CDR3 coding DNA: TGTGCCAGCAGCGTACAAACCAACAATGAGCAGTTCTTC. Translating it yields CASSVQTNNEQFF.

J is TRBJ2-3 and V is TRBV2; D perhaps matches TRBD2 (6 bases). Looked up from germline, CDR1 is SNHLY and CDR2 is FYNNEI. V was clipped by 7 bases and J by 2 bases, with 19 bases between them. This CDR3 comprises 16 residues. This CDR3 reads CASIQNQGGFTDTQYF. The CDR3 DNA reads TGTGCCAGCATTCAAAACCAGGGAGGTTTCACAGATACGCAGTATTTT.

This clonotype is a singleton in its sample. This chain joins TRBV15 and TRBJ1-2; 7 bases are shared with TRBD1. Germline-derived CDR1 and CDR2 are LNHNV and YYDKDF (reference sequence). J was trimmed by 4 bases and V by 5 bases; bases with no gene match: 7. CDR3 length: 14 residues. The CDR3 coding sequence is TGTGCCACCAGCGGAGGGACAGCCGGCTATGGCTACACCTTC. Translated, it gives CATSGGTAGYGYTF.

J is TRBJ1-3 and V is TRBV18; D remains ambiguous. Germline V lookup: CDR1 KGHSH, CDR2 LQKENI. The CDR3 consists of 14 residues. V shed 1 base and J shed 1 base, with 5 bases lying between them. DNA for the CDR3: TGTGCCAGCTCACCACGACAATCTGGAAACACCATATATTTT. Residues: CASSPRQSGNTIYF.

This clonotype was seen a few times. This chain's CDR3 is CSARGGGTGGQPQHF. The DNA for the CDR3 is TGCAGTGCTAGAGGGGGAGGGACTGGTGGACAGCCCCAGCATTTT. This sequence joins TRBV20-1 and TRBJ1-5, with D possibly TRBD1 on 5 matching bases. The CDR3 is made up of 15 amino acids. Between the trimmed V and J ends, which lost 1 base and 7 bases, there was a span of 17 bases. From germline, CDR1 is DFQATT and CDR2 SNEGSKA (reference sequence).

This sequence joins TRBV6-5 and TRBJ2-6; D is ambiguous. Per germline, CDR1 MNHEY and CDR2 SVGAGI. Trimming took off 6 bases at V and 0 bases at J, with 6 bases between the two ends. The CDR3 is 14 amino acids. This CDR3 is CASRGGSGANVLTF. Here the CDR3 DNA reads TGTGCCAGCAGAGGTGGCTCTGGGGCCAACGTCCTGACTTTC.